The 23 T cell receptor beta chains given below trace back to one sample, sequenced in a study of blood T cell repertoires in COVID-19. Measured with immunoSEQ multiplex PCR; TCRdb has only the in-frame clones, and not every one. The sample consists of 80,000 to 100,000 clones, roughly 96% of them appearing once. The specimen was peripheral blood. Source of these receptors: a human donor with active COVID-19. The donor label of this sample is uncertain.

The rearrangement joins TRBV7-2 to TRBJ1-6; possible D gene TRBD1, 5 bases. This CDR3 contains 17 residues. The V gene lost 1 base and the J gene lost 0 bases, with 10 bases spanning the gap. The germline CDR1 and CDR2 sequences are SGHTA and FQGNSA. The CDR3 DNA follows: TGTGCCAGCAGCTTAGTCGGGGGGAGCTCCTATAATTCACCCCTCCACTTT. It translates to CASSLVGGSSYNSPLHF. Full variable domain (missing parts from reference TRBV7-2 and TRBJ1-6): GAGVSQSPSNKVTEKGKDVELRCDPISGHTALYWYRQSLGQGLEFLIYFQGNSAPDKSGLPSDRFSAERTGGSVSTLTIQRTQQEDSAVYLCASSLVGGSSYNSPLHFGNGTRLTVT.

The CDR3 here is CASSPRDSVYNEQFF. In DNA, the CDR3 is TGTGCCAGCAGCCCCAGGGACAGTGTTTACAATGAGCAGTTCTTC. The chain uses TRBV7-8 and TRBJ2-1; 7 bases map to TRBD1. Germline V gene data show CDR1 as SGHVS and CDR2 as FQNEAQ. V lost 5 bases and J lost 4; bases outside the gene matches: 8. CDR3 size: 15 residues.

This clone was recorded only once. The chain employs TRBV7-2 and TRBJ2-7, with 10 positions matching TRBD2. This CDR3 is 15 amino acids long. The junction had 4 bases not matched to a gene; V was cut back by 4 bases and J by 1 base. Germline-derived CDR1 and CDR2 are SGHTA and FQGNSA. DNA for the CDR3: TGTGCCAGCAGCTCTAGCGGGAGAGGATCCTACGAGCAGTACTTC. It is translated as CASSSSGRGSYEQYF. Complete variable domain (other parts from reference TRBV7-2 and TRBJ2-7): GAGVSQSPSNKVTEKGKDVELRCDPISGHTALYWYRQSLGQGLEFLIYFQGNSAPDKSGLPSDRFSAERTGGSVSTLTIQRTQQEDSAVYLCASSSSGRGSYEQYFGPGTRLTVT.

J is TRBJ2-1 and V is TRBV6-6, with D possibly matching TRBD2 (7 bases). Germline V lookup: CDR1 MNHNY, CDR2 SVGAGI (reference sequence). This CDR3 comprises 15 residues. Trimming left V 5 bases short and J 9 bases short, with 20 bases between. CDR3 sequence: CASSHGLGGWAEQFF. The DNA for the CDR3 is TGTGCCAGCAGTCACGGACTAGGGGGTTGGGCTGAGCAGTTCTTC.

The CDR3: CASSEGVYEQYF. The CDR3 DNA sequence: TGTGCCAGCAGTGAAGGCGTCTACGAGCAGTACTTC. This chain uses TRBV6-1 with TRBJ2-7; D gene uncertain. This CDR3 comprises 12 residues. V was shortened by 1 base and J by 3 bases, with 4 bases between the two germline ends. The germline gives CDR1 MNHNS, CDR2 SASEGT.

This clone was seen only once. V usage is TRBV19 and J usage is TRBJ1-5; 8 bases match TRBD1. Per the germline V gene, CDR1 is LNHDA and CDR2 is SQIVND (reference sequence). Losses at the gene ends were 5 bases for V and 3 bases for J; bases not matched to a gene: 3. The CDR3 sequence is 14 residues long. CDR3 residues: CASSGTGFNQPQHF. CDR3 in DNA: TGTGCCAGTAGTGGGACAGGATTCAATCAGCCCCAGCATTTT.

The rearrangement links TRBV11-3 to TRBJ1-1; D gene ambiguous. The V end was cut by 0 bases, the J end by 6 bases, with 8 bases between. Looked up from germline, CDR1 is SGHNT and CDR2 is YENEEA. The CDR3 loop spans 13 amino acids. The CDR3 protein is CASSLDSRAEAFF. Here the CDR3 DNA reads TGTGCCAGCAGCTTAGATTCGCGGGCTGAAGCTTTCTTT.

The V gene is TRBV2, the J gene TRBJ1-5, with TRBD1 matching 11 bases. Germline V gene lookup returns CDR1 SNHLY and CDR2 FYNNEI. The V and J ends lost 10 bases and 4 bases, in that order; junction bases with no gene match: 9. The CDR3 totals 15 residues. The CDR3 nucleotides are TGTGCCACCCTCCGGGACAGGGGGTCGAATCAGCCCCAGCATTTT. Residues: CATLRDRGSNQPQHF.

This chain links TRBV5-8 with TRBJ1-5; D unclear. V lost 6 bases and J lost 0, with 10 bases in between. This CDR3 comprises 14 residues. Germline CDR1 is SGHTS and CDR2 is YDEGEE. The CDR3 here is CASIRKLSNQPQHF. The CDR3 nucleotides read TGTGCCAGCATCCGTAAACTTAGCAATCAGCCCCAGCATTTT. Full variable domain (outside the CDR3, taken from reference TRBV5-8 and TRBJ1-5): EAGVTQSPTHLIKTRGQQATLRCSPISGHTSVYWYQQALGLGLQFLLWYDEGEERNRGNFPPRFSGRQFPNYSSELNVNALELEDSALYLCASIRKLSNQPQHFGDGTRLSIL.

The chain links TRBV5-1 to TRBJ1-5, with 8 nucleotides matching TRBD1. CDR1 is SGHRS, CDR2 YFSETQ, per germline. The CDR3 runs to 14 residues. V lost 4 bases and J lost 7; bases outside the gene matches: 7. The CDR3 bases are TGCGCCAGCAGCATTGGACAGGGTGAACAGCCCCAGCATTTT. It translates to CASSIGQGEQPQHF.

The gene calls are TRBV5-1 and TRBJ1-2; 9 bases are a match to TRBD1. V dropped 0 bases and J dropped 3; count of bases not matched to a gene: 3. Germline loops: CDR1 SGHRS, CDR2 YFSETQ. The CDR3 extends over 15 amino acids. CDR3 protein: CASSLGGQGDYGYTF. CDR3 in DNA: TGCGCCAGCAGCTTGGGGGGACAGGGAGACTATGGCTACACCTTC.

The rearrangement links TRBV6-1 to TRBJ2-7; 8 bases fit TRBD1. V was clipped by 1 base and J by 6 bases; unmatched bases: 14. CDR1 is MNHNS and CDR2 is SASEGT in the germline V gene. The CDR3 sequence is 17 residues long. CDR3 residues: CASSEVSAGQVALEQYF. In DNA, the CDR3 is TGTGCCAGCAGTGAAGTTTCGGCGGGACAGGTGGCCCTCGAGCAGTACTTC.

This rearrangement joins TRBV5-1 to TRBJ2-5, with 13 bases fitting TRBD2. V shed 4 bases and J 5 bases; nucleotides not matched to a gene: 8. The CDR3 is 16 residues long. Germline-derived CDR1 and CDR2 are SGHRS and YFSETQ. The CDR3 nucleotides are TGCGCCAGCAGCCAAGGACTAGCGGGAGTAGGTGAGACCCAGTACTTC. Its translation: CASSQGLAGVGETQYF.

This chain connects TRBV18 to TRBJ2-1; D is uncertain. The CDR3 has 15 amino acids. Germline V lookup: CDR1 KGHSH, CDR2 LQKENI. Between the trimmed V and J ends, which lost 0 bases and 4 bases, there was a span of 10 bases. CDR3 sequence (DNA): TGTGCCAGCTCACCACCGAATCGAGCTTACAATGAGCAGTTCTTC. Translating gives CASSPPNRAYNEQFF.

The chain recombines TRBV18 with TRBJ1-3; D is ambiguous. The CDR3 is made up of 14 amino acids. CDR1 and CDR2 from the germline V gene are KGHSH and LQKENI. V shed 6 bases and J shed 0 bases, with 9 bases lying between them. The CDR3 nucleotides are TGTGCCAGCTCCCTCGCAGACTCTGGAAACACCATATATTTT. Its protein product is CASSLADSGNTIYF.

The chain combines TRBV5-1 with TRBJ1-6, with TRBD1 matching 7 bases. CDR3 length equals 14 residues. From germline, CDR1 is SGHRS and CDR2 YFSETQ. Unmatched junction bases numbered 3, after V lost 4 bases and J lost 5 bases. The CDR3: CASSVTGDNSPLHF. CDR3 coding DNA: TGCGCCAGCAGCGTAACAGGGGATAATTCACCCCTCCACTTT.

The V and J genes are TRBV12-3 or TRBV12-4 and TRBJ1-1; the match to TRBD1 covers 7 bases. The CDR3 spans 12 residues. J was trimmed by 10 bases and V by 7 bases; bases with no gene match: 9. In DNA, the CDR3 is TGTGCCAGCAATGACAGGGTGTTCGGAGCTTTCTTT. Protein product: CASNDRVFGAFF.

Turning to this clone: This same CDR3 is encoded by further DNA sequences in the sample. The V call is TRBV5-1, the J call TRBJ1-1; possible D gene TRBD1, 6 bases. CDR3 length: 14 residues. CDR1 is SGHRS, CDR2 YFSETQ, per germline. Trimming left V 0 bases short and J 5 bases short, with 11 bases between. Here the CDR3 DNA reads TGCGCCAGCAGCTTGGGACAGGATGTAACTGAAGCTTTCTTT. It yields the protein CASSLGQDVTEAFF.

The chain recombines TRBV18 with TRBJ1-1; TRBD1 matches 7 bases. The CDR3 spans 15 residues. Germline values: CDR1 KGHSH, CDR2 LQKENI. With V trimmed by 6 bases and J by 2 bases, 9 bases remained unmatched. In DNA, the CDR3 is TGTGCCAGCTCGCACCGGACAGGATCCAACACTGAAGCTTTCTTT. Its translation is CASSHRTGSNTEAFF.

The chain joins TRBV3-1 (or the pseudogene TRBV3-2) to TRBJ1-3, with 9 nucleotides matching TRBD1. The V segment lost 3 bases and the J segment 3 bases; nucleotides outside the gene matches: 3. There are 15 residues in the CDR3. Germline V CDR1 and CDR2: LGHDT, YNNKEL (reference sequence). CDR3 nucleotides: TGTGCCAGCAGCCAGGGGACAGGGATTGGAAACACCATATATTTT. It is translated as CASSQGTGIGNTIYF.

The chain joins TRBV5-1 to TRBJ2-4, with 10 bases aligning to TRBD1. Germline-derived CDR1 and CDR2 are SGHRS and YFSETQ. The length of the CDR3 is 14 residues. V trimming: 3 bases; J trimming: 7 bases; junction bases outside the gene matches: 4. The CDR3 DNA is TGCGCCAGCAGCTGGACAGGGGGAATTAACATTCAGTACTTC. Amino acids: CASSWTGGINIQYF.

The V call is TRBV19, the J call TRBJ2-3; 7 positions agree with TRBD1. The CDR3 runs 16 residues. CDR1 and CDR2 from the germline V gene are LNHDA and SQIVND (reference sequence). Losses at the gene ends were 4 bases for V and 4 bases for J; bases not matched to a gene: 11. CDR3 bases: TGTGCCAGTAGTACTACACAGGGGATCAGCGCAGATACGCAGTATTTT. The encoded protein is CASSTTQGISADTQYF.

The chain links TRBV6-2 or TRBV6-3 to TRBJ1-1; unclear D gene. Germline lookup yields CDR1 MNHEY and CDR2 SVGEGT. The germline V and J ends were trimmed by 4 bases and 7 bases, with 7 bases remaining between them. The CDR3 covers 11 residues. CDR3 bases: TGTGCCAGCAGTTCCCTATATGAAGCTTTCTTT. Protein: CASSSLYEAFF.